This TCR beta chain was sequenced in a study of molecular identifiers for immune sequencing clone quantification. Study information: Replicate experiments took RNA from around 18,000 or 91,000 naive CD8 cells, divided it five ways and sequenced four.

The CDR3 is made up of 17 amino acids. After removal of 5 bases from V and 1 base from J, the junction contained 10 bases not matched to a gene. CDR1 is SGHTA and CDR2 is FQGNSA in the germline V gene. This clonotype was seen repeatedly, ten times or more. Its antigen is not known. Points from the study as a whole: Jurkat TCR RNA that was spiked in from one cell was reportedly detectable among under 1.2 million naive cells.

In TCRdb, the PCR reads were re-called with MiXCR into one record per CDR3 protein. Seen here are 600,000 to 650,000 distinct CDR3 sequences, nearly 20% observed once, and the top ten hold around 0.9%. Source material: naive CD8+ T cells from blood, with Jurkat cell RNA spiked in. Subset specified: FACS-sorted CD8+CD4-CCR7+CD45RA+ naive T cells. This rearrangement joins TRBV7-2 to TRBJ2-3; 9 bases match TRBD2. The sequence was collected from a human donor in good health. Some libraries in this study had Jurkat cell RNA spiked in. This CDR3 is CASSDPRAGGRTDTQYF. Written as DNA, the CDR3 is TGTGCCAGCAGCGACCCCAGAGCGGGGGGTCGCACAGATACGCAGTATTTT.